The 23 T cell receptor beta chains listed next were all sequenced from one sample in a study of radiotherapy plus CTLA-4 blockade in lung cancer. Profiled with immunoSEQ multiplex PCR; TCRdb holds only in-frame clones, not every one. Of approximately 40,000 clones detected, approximately 83% appear once; the ten largest clones hold roughly 22%. This sample comprised peripheral blood, obtained from a patient treated with radiotherapy plus ipilimumab. The receptors were gathered from a human donor with non-small cell lung cancer whose response to radiotherapy plus ipilimumab could not be evaluated.

The gene calls are TRBV11-3 and TRBJ1-5; D uncertain. Deletions cut 1 base from V and 1 base from J, with 14 bases between. Germline V gene lookup returns CDR1 SGHNT and CDR2 YENEEA. The CDR3 runs 17 residues. Here the CDR3 reads CASSLVAGETSNQPQHF. CDR3 DNA sequence: TGTGCCAGCAGCTTAGTGGCCGGGGAGACAAGCAATCAGCCCCAGCATTTT.

The chain couples TRBV5-4 to TRBJ2-7; 8 nucleotides agree with TRBD2. Germline assignment: CDR1 SGHNT and CDR2 YYREEE (reference sequence). The CDR3 has 15 amino acids. J gave up 5 bases and V 4 bases, and 11 bases lay outside the gene matches. Here the CDR3 DNA reads TGTGCCAGCAGCGGACGGGGGGGTTCAACGGACGAGCAGTACTTC. This gives the protein CASSGRGGSTDEQYF.

This clone was counted between two and nine times. The rearrangement uses TRBV27 and TRBJ1-2; 11 bases are shared with TRBD1. The V segment lost 3 bases and the J segment 8 bases; nucleotides outside the gene matches: 5. Per the germline V gene, CDR1 is MNHEY and CDR2 is SMNVEV (reference sequence). CDR3 size: 14 residues. CDR3 DNA sequence: TGTGCCAGCAGTTTTGGGACAGGGGGGCGCGGCTACACCTTC. Amino acids: CASSFGTGGRGYTF.

This clone was seen more than once but under ten times. The rearrangement links TRBV28 to TRBJ1-3; D perhaps matches TRBD1 (6 bases). CDR3 length equals 18 residues. Germline V gene lookup returns CDR1 MDHEN and CDR2 SYDVKM. Trimming took off 8 bases at V and 0 bases at J, with 23 bases between the two ends. The CDR3 DNA reads TGTGCCAGCGTCGGAACGGGACATGGCCTCCTCTCTGGAAACACCATATATTTT. Encoded protein: CASVGTGHGLLSGNTIYF.

This clone occurred a few times. The chain uses TRBV18 and TRBJ1-3, with 7 bases fitting TRBD1. The length of the CDR3 is 14 residues. Germline V lookup: CDR1 KGHSH, CDR2 LQKENI. Trimming cost V 6 bases and J 3 bases; bases outside gene matches: 5. CDR3 in DNA: TGTGCCAGCTCTGGGACAGCGATTGGAAACACCATATATTTT. Its translation: CASSGTAIGNTIYF. Drawing the rest from reference TRBV18 and TRBJ1-3, the complete variable domain is NAGVMQNPRHLVRRRGQEARLRCSPMKGHSHVYWYRQLPEEGLKFMVYLQKENIIDESGMPKERFSAEFPKEGPSILRIQQVVRGDSAAYFCASSGTAIGNTIYFGEGSWLTVV.

This clone was found once. CDR3 nucleotides: TGTGCCAGCAGTTTATATATAGATACGCAGTATTTT. Protein: CASSLYIDTQYF. The chain employs TRBV28 and TRBJ2-3; no clear D gene. CDR1 and CDR2 (germline): MDHEN, SYDVKM. CDR3 length: 12 amino acids. V dropped 1 base and J dropped 5 bases, with 4 bases sitting between them.

This clone was picked up one time. The chain combines TRBV7-8 with TRBJ2-1; 10 positions match TRBD2. The CDR3 totals 19 residues. J gave up 0 bases and V 2 bases, and 10 bases lay outside the gene matches. Germline V gene data show CDR1 as SGHVS and CDR2 as FQNEAQ. CDR3 in amino acids: CASSLLAGEFWSSYNEQFF. The CDR3 region has the DNA TGTGCCAGCAGCTTACTAGCGGGAGAATTCTGGAGCTCCTACAATGAGCAGTTCTTC.

This clone came up once. This chain connects TRBV14 to TRBJ1-2; D unclear. The CDR3 length is 10 residues. Germline V gene data show CDR1 as SGHDN and CDR2 as FVKESK. For the CDR3, the DNA is TGTGCTCAGCGGACCTATGGCTACACCTTC. It codes for CAQRTYGYTF.

This clone was seen a handful of times. The CDR3 loop reads CAIKSGPRDEKLFF. As DNA, the CDR3 is TGTGCCATCAAGAGTGGCCCTCGGGATGAAAAACTGTTTTTT. The J gene is TRBJ1-4, the V gene TRBV10-3; D ambiguous. V dropped 7 bases and J dropped 6 bases, with 15 bases sitting between them. CDR3 length: 14 amino acids. Germline loops: CDR1 ENHRY, CDR2 SYGVKD.

The chain recombines TRBV7-9 with TRBJ1-5, with 7 positions matching TRBD1. Trimming removed 8 bases from V and 4 bases from J; junction bases left unmatched: 8. In germline, CDR1 is SEHNR, CDR2 FQNEAQ (reference sequence). The CDR3 contains 14 residues. The CDR3 loop reads CASCRDSPNQPQHF. The CDR3, as DNA: TGTGCCAGCTGCCGGGACAGCCCTAATCAGCCCCAGCATTTT. The full variable domain, completed using reference TRBV7-9 and TRBJ1-5, is DTGVSQNPRHKITKRGQNVTFRCDPISEHNRLYWYRQTLGQGPEFLTYFQNEAQLEKSRLLSDRFSAERPKGSFSTLEIQRTEQGDSAMYLCASCRDSPNQPQHFGDGTRLSIL.

The chain couples TRBV28 to TRBJ1-2; TRBD1 aligns across 11 bases. This CDR3 is 16 amino acids long. Unmatched junction bases numbered 10, after V lost 6 bases and J lost 4 bases. In germline, CDR1 is MDHEN, CDR2 SYDVKM. CDR3 sequence reads: CASRKGQGADTYGYTF. The CDR3 DNA reads TGTGCCAGCAGGAAAGGACAGGGGGCCGATACCTATGGCTACACCTTC.

CDR3 DNA: TGTGCCAGCAGTGAAGCGGCAGGGGCCGGCTATGGCTACACCTTC. It specifies CASSEAAGAGYGYTF. The chain carries TRBV6-1 and TRBJ1-2; possible D gene TRBD1, 6 bases. The CDR3 spans 15 residues. Germline V gene sequence: CDR1 MNHNS, CDR2 SASEGT. The V end lost 0 bases, the J end lost 4 bases, and 12 bases lay between the germline ends.

This chain uses TRBV23-1 with TRBJ1-1, with TRBD1 matching 10 bases. Being an ORF, TRBV23-1 has a function that is uncertain. Losses at the gene ends were 4 bases for V and 3 bases for J; bases not matched to a gene: 8. This CDR3 spans 16 amino acids. The CDR3 sequence is CASSLKTGTGDTEAFF. In nucleotides, the CDR3 is TGCGCCAGCAGTCTAAAGACCGGGACAGGGGACACTGAAGCTTTCTTT.

The chain joins TRBV18 to TRBJ1-1; D is possibly TRBD1 (5 bases). Trimming shortened V by 3 bases and J by 7 bases, and 15 bases separated the two germline ends. Germline V gives CDR1 KGHSH, CDR2 LQKENI. The CDR3 is made up of 14 amino acids. CDR3 in DNA: TGTGCCAGCTCACCGGGAGGGGCTCAGGTTGAAGCTTTCTTT. It specifies CASSPGGAQVEAFF.

The rearrangement links TRBV7-2 to TRBJ2-1; a possible D gene is TRBD2 (5 bases). Trimming took off 1 base at V and 12 bases at J, with 16 bases between the two ends. This CDR3 comprises 14 residues. Germline V lookup: CDR1 SGHTA, CDR2 FQGNSA. The CDR3 sequence: CASSLDVRVPRQFF. DNA of the CDR3: TGTGCCAGCAGCTTAGACGTGAGGGTACCGCGGCAGTTCTTC.

The chain recombines TRBV29-1 with TRBJ2-7; possible D gene TRBD2, 6 bases. The V and J ends lost 4 bases and 5 bases respectively, with 15 bases between them. Germline V gene data show CDR1 as SQVTM and CDR2 as ANQGSEA. The CDR3 contains 13 residues. The CDR3 is CSVGPTSPHEQYF. The CDR3 DNA sequence: TGCAGCGTTGGTCCGACTAGTCCCCACGAGCAGTACTTC.

This clone occurred once. The chain joins TRBV27 to TRBJ1-5; the D gene is possibly TRBD1 (5 bases). Trimming shortened V by 6 bases and J by 4 bases, and 13 bases separated the two germline ends. CDR3 length equals 14 residues. CDR1 and CDR2 from the germline V gene are MNHEY and SMNVEV (reference sequence). CDR3 nucleotides: TGTGCCAGCAGCCAGGGATCCCCTAATCAGCCCCAGCATTTT. This codes for CASSQGSPNQPQHF.

The chain links TRBV28 to TRBJ1-4, with 8 nucleotides matching TRBD1. V was clipped by 2 bases and J by 0 bases; unmatched bases: 14. The CDR3 extends over 20 amino acids. CDR1 and CDR2 from the germline V gene are MDHEN and SYDVKM. CDR3 protein: CASSLLGHKQGQATNEKLFF. The CDR3 DNA sequence: TGTGCCAGCAGTTTACTTGGCCACAAACAGGGACAGGCAACTAATGAAAAACTGTTTTTT.

The V call is TRBV6-5, the J call TRBJ1-5; no clear D gene. V was cut by 4 bases and J by 15 bases, with 19 bases left in between. This CDR3 contains 13 residues. CDR1 MNHEY and CDR2 SVGAGI come from the germline V gene. The CDR3 DNA follows: TGTGCCAGCAGTTCCACCGTGGGCTCCATAGGGCATTTT. As protein: CASSSTVGSIGHF.

The chain uses TRBV5-1 and TRBJ2-3; 7 positions agree with TRBD1. Germline assignment: CDR1 SGHRS and CDR2 YFSETQ. The length of the CDR3 is 15 residues. The junction had 6 bases not matched to a gene; V was cut back by 4 bases and J by 1 base. CDR3 bases: TGCGCCAGCAGCCTGAGGGGGCTGGGCACAGATACGCAGTATTTT. Its translation is CASSLRGLGTDTQYF.

The chain combines TRBV12-5 with TRBJ2-3; 10 nucleotides agree with TRBD2. The trim removed 5 bases at V and 2 bases at J, leaving 4 bases unmatched. The CDR3 consists of 15 residues. Germline V lookup: CDR1 LGHNT, CDR2 FRNRAP. The DNA for the CDR3 is TGTGCTAGTGGTGTCGGACTAGCGGACACAGATACGCAGTATTTT. Its translation is CASGVGLADTDTQYF.

V is TRBV5-4 and J is TRBJ1-1, with a possible D match to TRBD1 (5 bases). Germline V gene data show CDR1 as SGHNT and CDR2 as YYREEE (reference sequence). This CDR3 contains 13 residues. The germline V and J ends were trimmed by 1 base and 4 bases, with 8 bases remaining between them. The CDR3 region is CASSLPRVTEAFF. The CDR3 region has the DNA TGTGCCAGCAGCTTGCCCAGGGTCACTGAAGCTTTCTTT.

The chain recombines TRBV4-3 with TRBJ1-1, with 8 bases aligning to TRBD1. The CDR3 runs 13 residues. Germline loops: CDR1 LGHNA, CDR2 YSLEER. With 4 bases clipped from V and 5 bases from J, the junction kept 3 bases outside the gene matches. CDR3 DNA: TGCGCCAGCAGCCTTGACAGGGGAACTGAAGCTTTCTTT. Protein product: CASSLDRGTEAFF.